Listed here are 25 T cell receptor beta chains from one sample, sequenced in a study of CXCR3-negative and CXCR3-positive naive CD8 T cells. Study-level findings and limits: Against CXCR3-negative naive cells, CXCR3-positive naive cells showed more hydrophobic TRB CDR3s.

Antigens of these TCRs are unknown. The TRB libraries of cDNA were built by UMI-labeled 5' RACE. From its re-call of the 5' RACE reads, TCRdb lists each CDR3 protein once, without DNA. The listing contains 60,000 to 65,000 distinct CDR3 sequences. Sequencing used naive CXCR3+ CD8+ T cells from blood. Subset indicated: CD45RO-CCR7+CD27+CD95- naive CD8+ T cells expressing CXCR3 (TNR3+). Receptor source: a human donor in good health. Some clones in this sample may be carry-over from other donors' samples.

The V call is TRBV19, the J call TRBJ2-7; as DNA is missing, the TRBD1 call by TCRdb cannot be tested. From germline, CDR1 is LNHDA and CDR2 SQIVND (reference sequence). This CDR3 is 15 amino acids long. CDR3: CASSMGQGVPYEQYF.

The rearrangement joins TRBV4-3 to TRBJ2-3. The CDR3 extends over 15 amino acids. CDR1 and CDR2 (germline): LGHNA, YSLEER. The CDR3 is CASSQGAFRTDTQYF.

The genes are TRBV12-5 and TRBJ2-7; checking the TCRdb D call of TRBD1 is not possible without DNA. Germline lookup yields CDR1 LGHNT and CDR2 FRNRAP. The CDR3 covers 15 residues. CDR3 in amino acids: CASAWGGEPTYEQYF.

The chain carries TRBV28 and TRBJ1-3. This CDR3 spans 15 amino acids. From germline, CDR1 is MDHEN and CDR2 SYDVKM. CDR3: CASTLDILPGNTIYF.

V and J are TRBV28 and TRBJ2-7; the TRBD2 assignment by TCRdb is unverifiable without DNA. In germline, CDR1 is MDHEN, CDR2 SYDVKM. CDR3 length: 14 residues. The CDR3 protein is CASSPREGPHEQYF.

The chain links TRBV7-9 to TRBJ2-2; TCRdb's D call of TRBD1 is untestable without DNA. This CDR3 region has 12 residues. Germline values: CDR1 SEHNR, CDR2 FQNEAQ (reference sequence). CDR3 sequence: CASSAGSGELFF. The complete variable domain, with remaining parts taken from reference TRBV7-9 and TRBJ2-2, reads DTGVSQNPRHKITKRGQNVTFRCDPISEHNRLYWYRQTLGQGPEFLTYFQNEAQLEKSRLLSDRFSAERPKGSFSTLEIQRTEQGDSAMYLCASSAGSGELFFGEGSRLTVL.

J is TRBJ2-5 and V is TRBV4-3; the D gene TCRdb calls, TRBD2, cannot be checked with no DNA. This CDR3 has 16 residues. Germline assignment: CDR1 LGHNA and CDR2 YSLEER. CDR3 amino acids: CASSPTWGGGGETQYF.

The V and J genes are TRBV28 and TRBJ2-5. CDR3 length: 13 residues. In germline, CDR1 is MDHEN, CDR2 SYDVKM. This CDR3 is CASSLADGETQYF. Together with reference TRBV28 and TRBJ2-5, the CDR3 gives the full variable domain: DVKVTQSSRYLVKRTGEKVFLECVQDMDHENMFWYRQDPGLGLRLIYFSYDVKMKEKGDIPEGYSVSREKKERFSLILESASTNQTSMYLCASSLADGETQYFGPGTRLLVL.

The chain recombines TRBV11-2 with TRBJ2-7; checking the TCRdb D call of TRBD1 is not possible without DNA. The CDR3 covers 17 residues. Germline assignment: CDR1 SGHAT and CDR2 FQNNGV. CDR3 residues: CASSFHPDRGPYYEQYF.

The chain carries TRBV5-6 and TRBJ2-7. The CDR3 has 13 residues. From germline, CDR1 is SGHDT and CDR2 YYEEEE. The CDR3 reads CASSLASSYEQYF.

This CDR3 reads CASSSDGWGNQPQHF. The chain links TRBV6-5 to TRBJ1-5. Germline V CDR1 and CDR2: MNHEY, SVGAGI. The CDR3 covers 15 residues.

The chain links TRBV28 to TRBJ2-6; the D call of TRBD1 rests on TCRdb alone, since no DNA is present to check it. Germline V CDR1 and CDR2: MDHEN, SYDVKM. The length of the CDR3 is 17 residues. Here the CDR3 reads CASSLLDRAERANVLTF.

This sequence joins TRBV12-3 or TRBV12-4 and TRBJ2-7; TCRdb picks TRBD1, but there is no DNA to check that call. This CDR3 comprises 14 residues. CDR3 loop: CASSAPGTGDEQYF.

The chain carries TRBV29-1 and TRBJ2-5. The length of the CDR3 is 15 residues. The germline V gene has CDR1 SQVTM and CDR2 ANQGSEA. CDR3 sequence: CSVETGLEVQETQYF.

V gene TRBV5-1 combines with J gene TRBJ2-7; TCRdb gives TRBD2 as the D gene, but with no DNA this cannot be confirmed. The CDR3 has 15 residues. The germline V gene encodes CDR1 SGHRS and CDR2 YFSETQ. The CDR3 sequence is CASSLVGREDHEQYF.

CDR3 loop: CASSQERGVGEKLFF. The chain links TRBV4-3 to TRBJ1-4. CDR1 and CDR2 (germline): LGHNA, YSLEER. The CDR3 is 15 amino acids.

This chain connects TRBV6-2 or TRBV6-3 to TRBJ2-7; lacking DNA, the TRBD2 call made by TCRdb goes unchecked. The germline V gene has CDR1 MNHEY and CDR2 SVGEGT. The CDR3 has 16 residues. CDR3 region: CASSYSPRGFAHEQYF.

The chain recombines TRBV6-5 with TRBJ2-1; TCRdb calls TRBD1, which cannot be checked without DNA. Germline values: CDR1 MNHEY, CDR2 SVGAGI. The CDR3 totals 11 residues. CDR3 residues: CASSLDREEFF.

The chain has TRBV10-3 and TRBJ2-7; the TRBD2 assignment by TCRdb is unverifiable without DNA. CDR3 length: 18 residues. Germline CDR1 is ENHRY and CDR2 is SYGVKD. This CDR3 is CAIRNELAGASRSYEQYF.

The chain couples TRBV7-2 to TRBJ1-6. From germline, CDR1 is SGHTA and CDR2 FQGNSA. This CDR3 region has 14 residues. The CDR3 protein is CASSFWVYNSPLHF.

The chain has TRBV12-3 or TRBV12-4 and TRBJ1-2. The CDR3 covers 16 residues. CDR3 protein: CASSLARRGSARGYTF.

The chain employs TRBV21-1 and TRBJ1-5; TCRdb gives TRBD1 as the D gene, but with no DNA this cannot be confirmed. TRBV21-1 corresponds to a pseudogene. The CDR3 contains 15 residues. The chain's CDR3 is CASSKVKGRNQPQHF.

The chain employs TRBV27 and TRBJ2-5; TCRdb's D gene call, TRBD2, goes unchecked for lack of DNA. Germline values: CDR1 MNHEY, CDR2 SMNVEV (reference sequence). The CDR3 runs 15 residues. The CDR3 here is CASREAGGPGETQYF.

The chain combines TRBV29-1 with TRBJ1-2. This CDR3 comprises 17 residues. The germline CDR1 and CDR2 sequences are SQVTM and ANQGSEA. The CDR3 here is CSVFWAEHQLPDYGYTF.

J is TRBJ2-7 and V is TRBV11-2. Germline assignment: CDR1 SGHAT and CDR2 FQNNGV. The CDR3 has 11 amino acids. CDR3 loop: CASSLLNEQYF.